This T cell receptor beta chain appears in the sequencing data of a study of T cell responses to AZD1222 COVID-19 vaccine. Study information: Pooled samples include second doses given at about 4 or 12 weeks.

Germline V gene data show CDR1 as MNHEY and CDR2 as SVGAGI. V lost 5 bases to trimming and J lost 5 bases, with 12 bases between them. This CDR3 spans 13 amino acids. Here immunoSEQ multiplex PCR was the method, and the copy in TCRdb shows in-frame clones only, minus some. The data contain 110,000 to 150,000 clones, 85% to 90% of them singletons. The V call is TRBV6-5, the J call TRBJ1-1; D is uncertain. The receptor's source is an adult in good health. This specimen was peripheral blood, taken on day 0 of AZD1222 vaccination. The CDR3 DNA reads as TGTGCCAGCAGTCAAACTCGTGAGACTGAAGCTTTCTTT. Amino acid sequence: CASSQTRETEAFF.